This T cell receptor (beta chain) emerged from a study of Graves' ophthalmopathy and Graves' hyperthyroidism. Overall study results and limits: The blood repertoire also included most expanded thyroid clonotypes above 0.001 frequency.

Points on this clonotype: What it recognizes is unknown.

Having ophthalmopathy, the donors showed moderate-to-severe activity, CAS ≥3 and NOSPECS ≥4, with disease lasting under 3 months. The CDR3 length is 17 residues. Looked up from germline, CDR1 is LNHDA and CDR2 is SQIVND (reference sequence). Trimming at V came to 3 bases and at J to 2 bases, leaving 8 bases not matched to a gene. RNA served as the template for amplifying TCR beta CDR3 regions. RT-PCR in the first round used HTBI primers; a second-round multiplex PCR followed. TCRdb processed the multiplex PCR reads anew with MiXCR; each CDR3 protein has one entry. The data contain about 660,000 distinct CDR3 sequences, roughly two fifths of them singletons.

The chain couples TRBV19 to TRBJ1-4; 8 positions match TRBD1. Specimen: peripheral blood. The clonotype was recovered from an adult man with Graves' ophthalmopathy. The CDR3, as DNA: TGTGCCAGTAGTATTCCCCGACAGGGGTGGACTAATGAAAAACTGTTTTTT. This codes for CASSIPRQGWTNEKLFF.